This TCR beta chain was sequenced for a study of human T cells and chemical hapten exposure. Across the whole study: Patients had diphenylcyclopropenone applied to the scalp weekly throughout the roughly 25-week study.

V lost 6 bases, J lost 4 bases, and 5 bases stayed unmatched. This CDR3 comprises 14 residues. Library construction involved attaching unique molecular identifiers to individual cDNA molecules, which allowed quantitative, reproducible TCR counting. TCRdb recomputed calls from the RACE reads with MiXCR, one row per CDR3 protein. The sample has about 110,000 distinct CDR3 sequences, less than 40% seen once; the top ten hold around 2.8%. This clonotype showed up many times. Time point here: patch test 3, about 24 weeks after DPC sensitization. Regarding treatment: therapeutic diphenylcyclopropenone sensitization with weekly scalp DPC.

This TCR was sampled from a man in his forties with alopecia areata. Some clones in this sample may be carry-over from other donors' samples. Material: whole blood, obtained in connection with sensitization to the hapten diphenylcyclopropenone (DPC). This rearrangement joins TRBV12-3 or TRBV12-4 to TRBJ2-7; 11 bases match TRBD1. The CDR3 protein is CASSPGTGGYEQYF. CDR3 nucleotides: TGTGCCAGCAGCCCCGGGACAGGGGGGTACGAGCAGTACTTC.